These 2 T cell receptor beta chains were all obtained from the same sample, sequenced in a study of T-cell memory formation after mild COVID-19. TCRdb reanalysed the 5' RACE reads using MiXCR and keeps one entry per CDR3 protein. This sample has 30,000 to 45,000 distinct CDR3 sequences, with more than 9.5% found just once. The sequencing sample was made of PBMCs or a T cell subset sorted from them (not recorded which). Receptors originate from a man aged 18 to 29 who had mild COVID-19 (a few samples of this study predate the infection). Cell type and time point are not known.

This clonotype has ten or more counts. The chain joins TRBV5-1 to TRBJ1-2, with D tentatively TRBD1 (6 bases). Looked up from germline, CDR1 is SGHRS and CDR2 is YFSETQ. The CDR3 runs 16 residues. Trimming removed 4 bases at V and 0 bases at J, with 16 bases between. The CDR3 DNA reads as TGCGCCAGCAGCGCCCCCGGACAGACAGCTAACTATGGCTACACCTTC. This sequence encodes CASSAPGQTANYGYTF.

At least ten counts were recorded for this clonotype. The V call is TRBV4-2, the J call TRBJ1-6, with TRBD1 matching 10 bases. The CDR3 runs to 15 residues. J lost 10 bases, V lost 2 bases, and 5 bases had no gene match. The V gene's germline CDR1 is LGHNA and CDR2 YNFKEQ. The CDR3 DNA is TGTGCCAGCAGCCAATTGGACAGGGGGAACTCACCCCTCCACTTT. Amino acid sequence: CASSQLDRGNSPLHF.